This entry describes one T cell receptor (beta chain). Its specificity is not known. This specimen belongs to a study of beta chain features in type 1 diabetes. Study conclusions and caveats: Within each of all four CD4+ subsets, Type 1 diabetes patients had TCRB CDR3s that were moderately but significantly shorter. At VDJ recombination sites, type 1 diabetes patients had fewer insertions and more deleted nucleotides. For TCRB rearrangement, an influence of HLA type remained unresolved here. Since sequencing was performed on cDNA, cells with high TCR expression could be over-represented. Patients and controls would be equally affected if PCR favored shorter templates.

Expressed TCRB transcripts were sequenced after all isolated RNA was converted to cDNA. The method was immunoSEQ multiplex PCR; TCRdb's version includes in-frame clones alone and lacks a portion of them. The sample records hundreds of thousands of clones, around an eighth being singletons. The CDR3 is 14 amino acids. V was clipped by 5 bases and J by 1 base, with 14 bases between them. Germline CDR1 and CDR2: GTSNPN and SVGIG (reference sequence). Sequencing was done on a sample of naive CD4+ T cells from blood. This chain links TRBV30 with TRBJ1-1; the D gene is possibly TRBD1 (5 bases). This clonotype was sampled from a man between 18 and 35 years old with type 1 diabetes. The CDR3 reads CAWGTRRTNTEAFF. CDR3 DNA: TGTGCCTGGGGGACCCGACGCACGAACACTGAAGCTTTCTTT.